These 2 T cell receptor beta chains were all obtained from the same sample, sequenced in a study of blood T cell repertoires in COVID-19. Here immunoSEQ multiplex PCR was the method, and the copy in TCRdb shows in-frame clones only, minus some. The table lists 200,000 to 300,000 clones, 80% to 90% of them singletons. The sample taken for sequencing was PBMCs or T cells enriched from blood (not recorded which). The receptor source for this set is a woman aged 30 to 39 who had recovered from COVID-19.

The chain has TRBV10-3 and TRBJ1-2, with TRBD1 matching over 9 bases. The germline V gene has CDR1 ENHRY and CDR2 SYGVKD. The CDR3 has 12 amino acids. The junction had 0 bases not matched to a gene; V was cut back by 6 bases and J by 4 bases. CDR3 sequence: CAIRGQGYGYTF. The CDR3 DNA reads TGTGCCATCAGGGGACAGGGCTATGGCTACACCTTC.

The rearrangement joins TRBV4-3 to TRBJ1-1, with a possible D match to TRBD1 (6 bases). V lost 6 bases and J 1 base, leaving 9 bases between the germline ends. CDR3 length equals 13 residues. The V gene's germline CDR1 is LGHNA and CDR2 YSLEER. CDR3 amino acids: CASRATGNTEAFF. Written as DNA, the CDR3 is TGCGCCAGCAGGGCGACAGGGAACACTGAAGCTTTCTTT.